These 26 T cell receptor beta chains originate from one sample sequenced in a study of T cell changes during pregnancy in multiple sclerosis (dated 2019 in TCRdb). Library method: the immunoSEQ multiplex PCR assay. Held by TCRdb, this immuneACCESS table contains in-frame sequences only and omits some clones. Under half of the omission traces to an unresolved V gene where checked; the cause of the rest is unknown. The sample table contains more than 90,000 clones; only one count was recorded for about 94% of them. Together, the top ten hold more than 1.5% of the sample. Specimen: peripheral blood, collected in the third trimester of pregnancy. These receptors originate from a female donor with multiple sclerosis, enrolled in a pregnancy study.

J is TRBJ2-7 and V is TRBV6-1; 9 bases are a match to TRBD1. This CDR3 is 15 amino acids long. Germline loops: CDR1 MNHNS, CDR2 SASEGT. The J segment lost 3 bases and the V segment lost 2 bases, leaving 5 bases of the junction unmatched. The CDR3 loop reads CASSETGGKYYEQYF. The CDR3 bases are TGTGCCAGCAGTGAAACAGGGGGCAAGTACTACGAGCAGTACTTC.

The CDR3 DNA follows: TGTGCCAGCTCACAAACCTACAGGGGGAACTATGGCTACACCTTC. It yields the protein CASSQTYRGNYGYTF. The J gene is TRBJ1-2, the V gene TRBV18, with 8 bases that match TRBD1. Looked up from germline, CDR1 is KGHSH and CDR2 is LQKENI. The CDR3 totals 15 residues. The V segment lost 4 bases and the J segment 2 bases; nucleotides outside the gene matches: 6.

This rearrangement joins TRBV7-9 to TRBJ2-3; 9 nucleotides agree with TRBD2. The CDR3 is 19 residues long. Unmatched junction bases numbered 18, after V lost 6 bases and J lost 2 bases. Per germline, CDR1 SEHNR and CDR2 FQNEAQ (reference sequence). CDR3 DNA: TGTGCCAGCAGTTACCGGGGGGTAGCGGGGGTTCCCTCCACAGATACGCAGTATTTT. Its protein product is CASSYRGVAGVPSTDTQYF.

The chain employs TRBV30 and TRBJ2-3; D is possibly TRBD2 (6 bases). V was trimmed by 5 bases and J by 7 bases, leaving 19 bases between them. CDR3 length: 14 amino acids. Germline V gene sequence: CDR1 GTSNPN, CDR2 SVGIG (reference sequence). The CDR3 loop reads CAWGLVGGGNTQYF. For the CDR3, the DNA is TGTGCCTGGGGCCTAGTGGGAGGTGGAAATACGCAGTATTTT.

V usage is TRBV7-9 and J usage is TRBJ2-7; D possibly corresponds to TRBD1 (8 bases). The CDR3 runs to 15 residues. V lost 1 base and J lost 2, with 12 bases in between. In germline, CDR1 is SEHNR, CDR2 FQNEAQ (reference sequence). The CDR3 DNA reads as TGTGCCAGCAGCTTAGAACAGGGGGGGACCTACGAGCAGTACTTC. Amino acids: CASSLEQGGTYEQYF.

The CDR3 spells CASSDELAGPHEQFF. CDR3 sequence (DNA): TGTGCCAGCAGTGACGAACTAGCGGGTCCCCATGAGCAGTTCTTC. This chain connects TRBV6-4 to TRBJ2-1, with 9 bases matching TRBD2. The CDR3 consists of 15 residues. V was clipped by 2 bases and J by 8 bases; unmatched bases: 7. The germline CDR1 and CDR2 sequences are MRHNA and SNTAGT.

The V gene is TRBV5-1, the J gene TRBJ2-3; D not certain. Germline loops: CDR1 SGHRS, CDR2 YFSETQ. Trimming cost V 3 bases and J 2 bases, with 7 bases left between them. The CDR3 consists of 13 residues. The chain's CDR3 is CASSSAYTDTQYF. DNA for the CDR3: TGCGCCAGCAGCTCCGCCTACACAGATACGCAGTATTTT.

This sequence joins TRBV20-1 and TRBJ1-2; D is ambiguous. V dropped 0 bases and J dropped 7 bases, with 6 bases sitting between them. Germline CDR1 DFQATT, CDR2 SNEGSKA (reference sequence). This CDR3 has 11 residues. The CDR3: CSARDVRGYTF. DNA for the CDR3: TGCAGTGCTAGAGATGTCCGTGGCTACACCTTC.

The chain has TRBV19 and TRBJ2-6; no definite D call. The germline V gene has CDR1 LNHDA and CDR2 SQIVND (reference sequence). The V gene lost 5 bases and the J gene lost 2 bases, with 4 bases spanning the gap. The CDR3 consists of 13 residues. Here the CDR3 reads CASSRAGANVLTF. The CDR3 nucleotides read TGTGCCAGTAGTCGGGCTGGGGCCAACGTCCTGACTTTC.

The chain uses TRBV25-1 and TRBJ2-6; 10 bases agree with TRBD1. Per the germline V gene, CDR1 is MGHDK and CDR2 is SYGVNS. V lost 11 bases, J lost 12 bases, and 16 bases stayed unmatched. This CDR3 region has 15 residues. Here the CDR3 reads CASSMPGQGIGVLTF. CDR3 DNA: TGTGCCTCCTCAATGCCGGGACAGGGGATAGGCGTCCTGACTTTC.

The chain recombines TRBV6-5 with TRBJ2-7; tentative D call: TRBD2 (7 bases). The CDR3 runs to 15 residues. In germline, CDR1 is MNHEY, CDR2 SVGAGI. V lost 0 bases to trimming and J lost 3 bases, with 12 bases between them. CDR3 sequence: CASSYSWEGVYEQYF. As DNA, the CDR3 is TGTGCCAGCAGTTACTCCTGGGAGGGGGTCTACGAGCAGTACTTC.

The chain is built from TRBV5-1 and TRBJ2-2; D call uncertain. The CDR3 consists of 14 residues. Trimming removed 4 bases at V and 8 bases at J, with 15 bases between. The germline CDR1 and CDR2 sequences are SGHRS and YFSETQ. The CDR3 bases are TGCGCCAGCAGCGTTCCTAGTGACTTAGGGGAGCTGTTTTTT. Protein: CASSVPSDLGELFF.

This clone was observed a single time. The genes are TRBV7-7 and TRBJ2-7; D may be TRBD2 (6 bases). The germline CDR1 and CDR2 sequences are SSHAT and FNYEAQ (reference sequence). The V and J ends lost 0 bases and 3 bases respectively, with 15 bases between them. The CDR3 spans 16 residues. This chain's CDR3 is CASSLALRLARYEQYF. Written as DNA, the CDR3 is TGTGCCAGCAGCTTAGCGCTCCGGCTAGCGCGCTACGAGCAGTACTTC.

V gene TRBV2 combines with J gene TRBJ2-7, with D perhaps matching TRBD1 (6 bases). In germline, CDR1 is SNHLY, CDR2 FYNNEI. The CDR3 contains 11 residues. Trimming stripped 5 bases from V and 6 bases from J, with 8 bases between. The CDR3 spells CASSRDIEQYF. CDR3 bases: TGTGCCAGCAGTCGGGACATCGAGCAGTACTTC.

This clone was seen just once. This chain links TRBV2 with TRBJ2-7; TRBD1 aligns across 9 bases. Unmatched junction bases numbered 7, after V lost 4 bases and J lost 0 bases. The germline V gene has CDR1 SNHLY and CDR2 FYNNEI. This CDR3 spans 16 amino acids. This CDR3 reads CASSVGPGQGSYEQYF. Written as DNA, the CDR3 is TGTGCCAGCAGTGTGGGACCGGGACAGGGCTCCTACGAGCAGTACTTC.

The rearrangement joins TRBV19 to TRBJ1-3; TRBD1 aligns across 7 bases. The CDR3 spans 14 residues. J lost 4 bases, V lost 5 bases, and 5 bases had no gene match. Per germline, CDR1 LNHDA and CDR2 SQIVND (reference sequence). CDR3 nucleotide sequence: TGTGCCAGTAGTCCCGGGGACAGCGGAAACACCATATATTTT. It specifies CASSPGDSGNTIYF. The full variable domain, with the rest looked up from reference TRBV19 and TRBJ1-3, is DGGITQSPKYLFRKEGQNVTLSCEQNLNHDAMYWYRQDPGQGLRLIYYSQIVNDFQKGDIAEGYSVSREKKESFPLTVTSAQKNPTAFYLCASSPGDSGNTIYFGEGSWLTVV.

V is TRBV7-8 and J is TRBJ1-1; 10 nucleotides agree with TRBD1. In germline, CDR1 is SGHVS, CDR2 FQNEAQ. J lost 7 bases, V lost 1 base, and 12 bases had no gene match. The CDR3 contains 17 residues. CDR3 amino acids: CASSLVPTGGWHSEAFF. DNA for the CDR3: TGTGCCAGCAGCTTAGTCCCGACAGGGGGCTGGCACAGTGAAGCTTTCTTT. Full variable domain (remainder filled in from reference TRBV7-8 and TRBJ1-1): GAGVSQSPRYKVAKRGQDVALRCDPISGHVSLFWYQQALGQGPEFLTYFQNEAQLDKSGLPSDRFFAERPEGSVSTLKIQRTQQEDSAVYLCASSLVPTGGWHSEAFFGQGTRLTVV.

This sequence joins TRBV7-9 and TRBJ2-7, with unresolved D. The germline V and J ends were trimmed by 2 bases and 3 bases, with 8 bases remaining between them. Germline CDR1 and CDR2: SEHNR and FQNEAQ (reference sequence). The CDR3 consists of 13 residues. The CDR3 reads CASSLSLGYEQYF. The CDR3 DNA reads TGTGCCAGCAGCTTATCCCTAGGCTACGAGCAGTACTTC.

V gene TRBV5-1 combines with J gene TRBJ1-1, with D unclear. CDR1 and CDR2 (germline): SGHRS, YFSETQ. V lost 4 bases, J lost 1 base, and 14 bases lay in between. The CDR3 covers 15 residues. The CDR3 loop reads CASSLNRPPNTEAFF. The CDR3 DNA sequence: TGCGCCAGCAGCCTAAACAGACCCCCGAACACTGAAGCTTTCTTT.

This clone was recorded once. The chain carries TRBV7-8 and TRBJ1-1; D gene unclear. Per the germline V gene, CDR1 is SGHVS and CDR2 is FQNEAQ. The CDR3 sequence is 14 residues long. Trimming took 2 bases from V and 2 from J, leaving 9 bases between them. The chain's CDR3 is CASSLLSVNTEAFF. For the CDR3, the DNA is TGTGCCAGCAGCTTATTGTCAGTCAACACTGAAGCTTTCTTT.

The chain recombines TRBV9 with TRBJ2-7, with D maybe TRBD1 (5 bases). Trimming cost V 0 bases and J 5 bases, with 12 bases left between them. CDR1 SGDLS and CDR2 YYNGEE come from the germline V gene. CDR3 length: 14 amino acids. CDR3 sequence (DNA): TGTGCCAGCAGCGTAGATAGCAGGGTGGACGAGCAGTACTTC. Residues: CASSVDSRVDEQYF. The full variable domain, with the rest looked up from reference TRBV9 and TRBJ2-7, is DSGVTQTPKHLITATGQRVTLRCSPRSGDLSVYWYQQSLDQGLQFLIQYYNGEERAKGNILERFSAQQFPDLHSELNLSSLELGDSALYFCASSVDSRVDEQYFGPGTRLTVT.

The V and J genes are TRBV18 and TRBJ2-1; D perhaps matches TRBD1 (6 bases). Per germline, CDR1 KGHSH and CDR2 LQKENI. The V and J ends lost 6 bases and 7 bases respectively, with 28 bases between them. This CDR3 has 18 residues. CDR3 in DNA: TGTGCCAGCTCTCAAAATACAGGGAAGCGGCTCAAAGGGAATGAGCAGTTCTTC. Translated, it gives CASSQNTGKRLKGNEQFF.

This chain uses TRBV5-1 with TRBJ2-5; D is possibly TRBD2 (5 bases). The CDR3 sequence is 16 residues long. Germline values: CDR1 SGHRS, CDR2 YFSETQ. V was trimmed by 0 bases and J by 4 bases, leaving 16 bases between them. The DNA for the CDR3 is TGCGCCAGCAGCTTGGACTCGGGGTGGGCCCGAGAGACCCAGTACTTC. Protein product: CASSLDSGWARETQYF. Variable domain in full (rest from reference TRBV5-1 and TRBJ2-5): KAGVTQTPRYLIKTRGQQVTLSCSPISGHRSVSWYQQTPGQGLQFLFEYFSETQRNKGNFPGRFSGRQFSNSRSEMNVSTLELGDSALYLCASSLDSGWARETQYFGPGTRLLVL.

Only a few counts were recorded for this clone. J is TRBJ2-7 and V is TRBV30; tentative D call: TRBD1 (5 bases). V was trimmed by 0 bases and J by 2 bases, leaving 8 bases between them. Looked up from germline, CDR1 is GTSNPN and CDR2 is SVGIG (reference sequence). The CDR3 runs 13 residues. Here the CDR3 DNA reads TGTGCCTGGAGTGTTGAAGGGGCCTACGAGCAGTACTTC. It encodes CAWSVEGAYEQYF.

The chain has TRBV19 and TRBJ1-5; maybe TRBD1 (6 bases). The V gene's germline CDR1 is LNHDA and CDR2 SQIVND (reference sequence). The CDR3 length is 15 residues. V lost 3 bases and J 5 bases, leaving 14 bases between the germline ends. CDR3 nucleotide sequence: TGTGCCAGTAGTATGGGGGCAGAACCTTATCAGCCCCAGCATTTT. Its protein product is CASSMGAEPYQPQHF.

The V and J genes are TRBV2 and TRBJ1-2, with 8 bases fitting TRBD1. CDR1 and CDR2 from the germline V gene are SNHLY and FYNNEI. The CDR3 consists of 16 residues. Trimming took 7 bases from V and 6 from J; bases not matched to a gene: 16. The CDR3 loop reads CASTADRAISRDGYTF. Written as DNA, the CDR3 is TGTGCCAGCACAGCGGACAGGGCGATTTCGAGGGATGGCTACACCTTC. The whole variable domain, remainder taken from reference TRBV2 and TRBJ1-2, is EPEVTQTPSHQVTQMGQEVILRCVPISNHLYFYWYRQILGQKVEFLVSFYNNEISEKSEIFDDQFSVERPDGSNFTLKIRSTKLEDSAMYFCASTADRAISRDGYTFGSGTRLTVV.